The 15 T cell receptor beta chains below were found in one sample sequenced in a study of blood T cell repertoires in COVID-19. This table comes from immunoSEQ multiplex PCR, and its TCRdb copy is limited to in-frame clones, with some not included. The repertoire holds about 220,000 clones, with approximately 85% as singletons. Material: peripheral blood. The receptors come from a woman aged 70-85 years with COVID-19, enrolled during active disease.

The V gene is TRBV7-2, the J gene TRBJ1-5; D is ambiguous. The CDR3 totals 14 residues. Germline loops: CDR1 SGHTA, CDR2 FQGNSA. V was shortened by 6 bases and J by 6 bases, with 15 bases between the two germline ends. The CDR3 DNA reads as TGTGCCAGCAGTGTCGGGAGTTTAGGTCAGCCCCAGCATTTT. It yields the protein CASSVGSLGQPQHF. Combining the CDR3 with reference TRBV7-2 and TRBJ1-5 gives the whole variable domain GAGVSQSPSNKVTEKGKDVELRCDPISGHTALYWYRQSLGQGLEFLIYFQGNSAPDKSGLPSDRFSAERTGGSVSTLTIQRTQQEDSAVYLCASSVGSLGQPQHFGDGTRLSIL.

The CDR3 is CAWSERGTEAFF. CDR3 bases: TGTGCCTGGAGCGAAAGGGGGACTGAAGCTTTCTTT. The chain recombines TRBV30 with TRBJ1-1; a weak D match, TRBD1 (6 bases). This CDR3 contains 12 residues. The V gene lost 3 bases and the J gene lost 5 bases, with 10 bases spanning the gap. CDR1 is GTSNPN, CDR2 SVGIG, per germline (reference sequence).

The chain uses TRBV2 and TRBJ1-5, with 8 bases lining up with TRBD1. The CDR3 runs to 15 residues. Germline values: CDR1 SNHLY, CDR2 FYNNEI. The junction had 8 bases not matched to a gene; V was cut back by 4 bases and J by 6 bases. The DNA for the CDR3 is TGTGCCAGCAGTGGTCTGGCAGGGGGCGGTCAGCCCCAGCATTTT. Its protein is CASSGLAGGGQPQHF.

The chain is built from TRBV2 and TRBJ1-1; D is unclear. Trimming left V 4 bases short and J 0 bases short, with 18 bases between. This CDR3 comprises 17 residues. Germline V CDR1 and CDR2: SNHLY, FYNNEI. CDR3 coding DNA: TGTGCCAGCAGTGCCGGGAGAATATCACCTATGAACACTGAAGCTTTCTTT. Translation: CASSAGRISPMNTEAFF.

V is TRBV5-4 and J is TRBJ1-2, with 11 positions matching TRBD1. Trimming at V came to 3 bases and at J to 8 bases, leaving 3 bases not matched to a gene. CDR1 and CDR2 (germline): SGHNT, YYREEE (reference sequence). This CDR3 has 13 amino acids. In DNA form, the CDR3 reads TGTGCCAGCAGCTCCCGGACAGGGGGCGGCTACACCTTC. Protein: CASSSRTGGGYTF.

This sequence joins TRBV7-2 and TRBJ1-1; 7 nucleotides line up with TRBD1. The germline V gene has CDR1 SGHTA and CDR2 FQGNSA. Losses at the gene ends were 1 base for V and 4 bases for J; bases not matched to a gene: 3. The length of the CDR3 is 14 residues. DNA for the CDR3: TGTGCCAGCAGCTTAGTGGAGGGGGCCACTGAAGCTTTCTTT. Translation gives CASSLVEGATEAFF.

The rearrangement joins TRBV6-5 to TRBJ1-1; the D is unclear. CDR3 length: 13 residues. The germline V gene encodes CDR1 MNHEY and CDR2 SVGAGI. The ends were cut back, 7 bases at V and 3 bases at J, with 12 bases in the middle. Written as DNA, the CDR3 is TGTGCCAGCACCCCTCGGGTGGACACTGAAGCTTTCTTT. Its protein product is CASTPRVDTEAFF.

The rearrangement joins TRBV18 to TRBJ1-6; 9 bases match TRBD1. Trimming cost V 3 bases and J 8 bases; bases outside gene matches: 8. The CDR3 runs 16 residues. The V gene's germline CDR1 is KGHSH and CDR2 LQKENI. The CDR3 here is CASSPLQGARDSPLHF. The CDR3 region has the DNA TGTGCCAGCTCACCTCTACAGGGGGCAAGGGATTCACCCCTCCACTTT.

The gene calls are TRBV2 and TRBJ1-1; D might be TRBD1 (5 bases). This CDR3 has 15 amino acids. Germline lookup yields CDR1 SNHLY and CDR2 FYNNEI. Trimming shortened V by 10 bases and J by 0 bases, and 18 bases separated the two germline ends. CDR3 in amino acids: CATRWEGTMNTEAFF. The CDR3 bases are TGTGCCACCAGATGGGAGGGGACGATGAACACTGAAGCTTTCTTT.

The chain joins TRBV20-1 to TRBJ2-5; D is perhaps TRBD2 (6 bases). Trimming removed 6 bases from V and 5 bases from J, with 16 bases in between. CDR1 is DFQATT and CDR2 is SNEGSKA in the germline V gene (reference sequence). CDR3 size: 13 residues. The CDR3 here is CSASGTQRETQYF. In nucleotides, the CDR3 is TGCAGTGCAAGTGGGACTCAAAGGGAGACCCAGTACTTC.

The chain employs TRBV4-3 and TRBJ1-1; no clear D gene. The CDR3 is 14 amino acids. V lost 1 base and J 1 base, leaving 7 bases between the germline ends. Germline V gene sequence: CDR1 LGHNA, CDR2 YSLEER. CDR3 loop: CASSQVAQNTEAFF. The CDR3 DNA reads TGCGCCAGCAGCCAAGTGGCTCAGAACACTGAAGCTTTCTTT.

This chain joins TRBV11-3 and TRBJ1-1, with unresolved D. This CDR3 comprises 13 residues. Germline V CDR1 and CDR2: SGHNT, YENEEA. V was shortened by 3 bases and J by 1 base, with 6 bases between the two germline ends. This CDR3 is CASSLTQNTEAFF. CDR3 in DNA: TGTGCCAGCAGCTTGACACAGAACACTGAAGCTTTCTTT.

V gene TRBV5-8 combines with J gene TRBJ1-2, with 12 bases that match TRBD1. V was pared by 4 bases and J by 7 bases, with 8 bases of the junction left unmatched. This CDR3 comprises 15 residues. CDR1 is SGHTS, CDR2 YDEGEE, per germline. The CDR3 nucleotides are TGTGCCAGCAGCATGGGACAGGGGGCTTTTTTTGGCTACACCTTC. This gives the protein CASSMGQGAFFGYTF.

This clone was counted a few times. The chain links TRBV14 to TRBJ2-7, with 9 bases fitting TRBD1. This CDR3 region has 14 residues. V was clipped by 4 bases and J by 0 bases; unmatched bases: 1. Germline V gene lookup returns CDR1 SGHDN and CDR2 FVKESK. CDR3 protein: CASSRDRASYEQYF. Here the CDR3 DNA reads TGTGCCAGCAGCCGGGACAGGGCCTCCTACGAGCAGTACTTC.

The V gene is TRBV12-3 or TRBV12-4, the J gene TRBJ2-3, with a tentative D call TRBD2 (6 bases). The CDR3 is made up of 13 amino acids. Trimming took 6 bases from V and 5 from J, leaving 12 bases between them. CDR3 DNA sequence: TGTGCCAGCAGATCCTCCGGGAGAGATACGCAGTATTTT. This codes for CASRSSGRDTQYF.